Listed below are T cell receptor beta chains from one sample, sequenced in a study of T cell responses to AZD1222 COVID-19 vaccine. TCRdb's copy holds only in-frame clones and misses some; the assay was immunoSEQ multiplex PCR. The sample has under 300,000 clones, over 85% seen once. This specimen was peripheral blood, taken on day 0 of AZD1222 vaccination. The receptors here all came from an adult in good health. CDR3s include the opening cysteine and the closing phenylalanine or tryptophan. The D gene is left open where the match is weak.

V	D	J	CDR3
TRBV18	.	TRBJ1-2	CASSPNSGYTF
TRBV5-1	.	TRBJ1-2	CASSLTGTSSREGYTF
TRBV2	TRBD1	TRBJ1-6	CASRAGTGNSPLHF
TRBV19	.	TRBJ1-3	CASSIATSRNTIYF
TRBV6-5	.	TRBJ1-1	CASSPNRIAEAFF
TRBV28	.	TRBJ1-2	CASSPRANYGYTF
TRBV5-6	.	TRBJ1-3	CASSLGAGNTIYF
TRBV6-1	.	TRBJ1-2	CASSELKGVDGYTF
TRBV3-1/TRBV3-2	TRBD2	TRBJ2-3	CASSPSTSGGASDTQYF
TRBV6-1	TRBD2	TRBJ2-7	CASSAPGTSGRDEQYF
TRBV9	.	TRBJ1-1	CASCRDGGLNTEAFF
TRBV5-5	.	TRBJ1-6	CASSLAAGAVRSPLHF
TRBV27	.	TRBJ2-2	CASSLGQLTGELFF
TRBV27	.	TRBJ2-7	CASSPGKGSSYEQYF
TRBV4-1	.	TRBJ1-6	CASSSQGHNSPLHF
TRBV7-9	TRBD1	TRBJ1-2	CASSNRGGYTF
TRBV2	TRBD1	TRBJ1-2	CASSEAGRGDYGYTF
TRBV15	TRBD1	TRBJ1-2	CATSPEGQGVYGYTF
TRBV6-5	.	TRBJ1-6	CATRGEGAYNSPLHF
TRBV28	.	TRBJ2-6	CASSFNVLAGANVLTF
TRBV3-1/TRBV3-2	TRBD2	TRBJ2-5	CASSQELTSGTETQYF
TRBV24-1	.	TRBJ2-5	CATSDPGVGGQETQYF
TRBV11-2	TRBD2	TRBJ2-1	CASSLGLAGEPNEQFF
TRBV2	.	TRBJ2-7	CASRADSYEQYF
TRBV10-2	.	TRBJ1-6	CASRNGTPNSPLHF
TRBV6-5	TRBD1	TRBJ2-7	CASSPGTGRYEQYF
TRBV28	.	TRBJ1-4	CASRLGAVTEKLFF
TRBV5-1	.	TRBJ2-1	CASSRGLGNEQFF
TRBV28	.	TRBJ1-1	CASRPPGAEAFF
TRBV15	.	TRBJ2-1	CATSRDLSDRRFHREQFF
TRBV6-5	TRBD1	TRBJ1-3	CATQGAIGNTIYF
TRBV24-1	TRBD2	TRBJ2-1	CATSDTRGLAGGVSYNEQFF
TRBV9	TRBD1	TRBJ2-1	CASSVAGTGGSYNEQFF
TRBV20-1	.	TRBJ1-6	CSVAGSPLHF
TRBV7-9	.	TRBJ2-7	CASSPRPYEQYF
TRBV4-1	.	TRBJ1-4	CASTTTPNEKLFF
TRBV19	TRBD2	TRBJ2-7	CASSITSGSHEQYF
TRBV7-9	.	TRBJ1-4	CASSTGTRNEKLFF
TRBV30	.	TRBJ1-2	CAWSGGPGGYTF
TRBV28	TRBD2	TRBJ2-7	CASRERGSYEQYF
TRBV4-3	.	TRBJ1-5	CASSQDPSFNQPQHF
TRBV18	.	TRBJ2-2	CASSQNGRAGELFF